One and the same sample provided the 29 T cell receptor beta chains below, sequenced in a study of T cells after posttransplantation cyclophosphamide. A marrow graft followed busulfan-fludarabine conditioning, with cyclophosphamide on days +3 and +4. The repertoire was sequenced with immunoSEQ multiplex PCR; TCRdb's copy has only in-frame clones and lacks some. The sample holds several thousand clones; roughly 72% are singletons and the top ten take around 17%. This material consisted of PBMCs, taken 362 days after allogeneic stem cell transplant with posttransplant cyclophosphamide. These receptors all stem from a male patient in his sixties who received an allogeneic stem cell transplant from an unrelated donor, was CMV-positive, and had acute GVHD only. Among the T cells, some may be from the graft donor.

The chain couples TRBV2 to TRBJ2-2; TRBD1 aligns across 8 bases. There are 15 residues in the CDR3. Germline V gene sequence: CDR1 SNHLY, CDR2 FYNNEI. V was pared by 6 bases and J by 0 bases, with 3 bases of the junction left unmatched. CDR3 DNA: TGTGCCAGCAGGGGACAGGCCACGAACACCGGGGAGCTGTTTTTT. It codes for CASRGQATNTGELFF. The variable domain in full, with the rest retrieved from reference TRBV2 and TRBJ2-2, is EPEVTQTPSHQVTQMGQEVILRCVPISNHLYFYWYRQILGQKVEFLVSFYNNEISEKSEIFDDQFSVERPDGSNFTLKIRSTKLEDSAMYFCASRGQATNTGELFFGEGSRLTVL.

This chain joins TRBV9 and TRBJ2-1; 7 bases align to TRBD2. The CDR3 totals 16 residues. Germline V gene sequence: CDR1 SGDLS, CDR2 YYNGEE. Trimming removed 6 bases from V and 4 bases from J; junction bases left unmatched: 13. CDR3 loop: CASTLGGEASYNEQFF. CDR3 DNA sequence: TGTGCCAGCACCCTGGGGGGGGAGGCAAGTTACAATGAGCAGTTCTTC.

This chain connects TRBV6-5 to TRBJ1-2; no reliable D call. The germline V gene has CDR1 MNHEY and CDR2 SVGAGI. Trimming took off 6 bases at V and 2 bases at J, with 16 bases between the two ends. The CDR3 has 15 amino acids. Here the CDR3 DNA reads TGTGCCAGCAGCCACGGGTCTTCAGCCAACTATGGCTACACCTTC. Encoded protein: CASSHGSSANYGYTF.

This clone was seen only a few times. The V gene is TRBV4-3, the J gene TRBJ2-7, with 8 bases lining up with TRBD1. Germline CDR1 LGHNA, CDR2 YSLEER. With 3 bases clipped from V and 3 bases from J, the junction kept 7 bases outside the gene matches. The length of the CDR3 is 15 residues. CDR3 sequence: CASSQGTGWDYEQYF. CDR3 DNA: TGCGCCAGCAGCCAGGGGACAGGTTGGGACTACGAGCAGTACTTC.

The chain recombines TRBV5-1 with TRBJ2-3; 9 bases line up with TRBD1. Per the germline V gene, CDR1 is SGHRS and CDR2 is YFSETQ. CDR3 size: 14 residues. V was pared by 4 bases and J by 4 bases, with 4 bases of the junction left unmatched. This CDR3 reads CASSMTGGPDTQYF. Written as DNA, the CDR3 is TGCGCCAGCAGCATGACAGGGGGTCCAGATACGCAGTATTTT.

The J gene is TRBJ1-2, the V gene TRBV7-9; TRBD1 might be the D (6 bases). Germline CDR1 reads SEHNR; CDR2 reads FQNEAQ (reference sequence). This CDR3 contains 13 residues. With 8 bases removed from V and 3 bases from J, the gap between germline ends came to 13 bases. The CDR3 sequence: CASGPGTYYGYTF. CDR3 nucleotides: TGTGCCAGCGGCCCGGGGACATACTATGGCTACACCTTC.

This CDR3 is CASSLPRSGGAKTQYF. In DNA form, the CDR3 reads TGTGCCAGTAGTCTCCCCAGAAGCGGGGGGGCAAAGACCCAGTACTTC. The chain is built from TRBV19 and TRBJ2-5; TRBD2 agrees at 10 bases. Germline V lookup: CDR1 LNHDA, CDR2 SQIVND (reference sequence). V was clipped by 5 bases and J by 6 bases; unmatched bases: 12. The CDR3 sequence is 16 residues long.

The chain links TRBV27 to TRBJ1-1, with D maybe TRBD1 (6 bases). The CDR3 runs 17 residues. The V end lost 7 bases, the J end lost 0 bases, and 21 bases lay between the germline ends. In germline, CDR1 is MNHEY, CDR2 SMNVEV (reference sequence). In DNA, the CDR3 is TGTGCCAGCAACATGAAAGGGGGGGGGACGATGAACACTGAAGCTTTCTTT. This gives the protein CASNMKGGGTMNTEAFF.

The chain employs TRBV19 and TRBJ2-3; D call uncertain. This CDR3 spans 15 amino acids. V lost 5 bases and J 4 bases, leaving 16 bases between the germline ends. The germline V gene encodes CDR1 LNHDA and CDR2 SQIVND (reference sequence). The CDR3 sequence: CASSVSSSPADTQYF. The CDR3 coding sequence is TGTGCCAGTAGTGTCTCGTCATCCCCGGCAGATACGCAGTATTTT. The whole variable domain, remainder taken from reference TRBV19 and TRBJ2-3, is DGGITQSPKYLFRKEGQNVTLSCEQNLNHDAMYWYRQDPGQGLRLIYYSQIVNDFQKGDIAEGYSVSREKKESFPLTVTSAQKNPTAFYLCASSVSSSPADTQYFGPGTRLTVL.

This clone has a handful of counts. The rearrangement uses TRBV7-9 and TRBJ2-3; TRBD2 might be the D (6 bases). V was pared by 0 bases and J by 10 bases, with 14 bases between. The CDR3 loop spans 14 amino acids. Germline V lookup: CDR1 SEHNR, CDR2 FQNEAQ (reference sequence). CDR3 bases: TGTGCCAGCAGCTTAGCGGGCGGCAGGGAGGCGCAGTATTTT. It specifies CASSLAGGREAQYF.

Sample share makes this clone medium-sized. V and J are TRBV2 and TRBJ2-4, with D perhaps matching TRBD1 (6 bases). Trimming removed 3 bases from V and 6 bases from J, with 9 bases in between. This CDR3 contains 13 residues. Germline CDR1 and CDR2: SNHLY and FYNNEI. CDR3 coding DNA: TGTGCCAGCAGTGATAGGGACACAAACATTCAGTACTTC. Translation gives CASSDRDTNIQYF.

The genes are TRBV5-6 and TRBJ1-6; unclear D gene. The V gene's germline CDR1 is SGHDT and CDR2 YYEEEE. V lost 0 bases and J 6 bases, leaving 10 bases between the germline ends. The CDR3 extends over 15 amino acids. The CDR3 loop is CASSLEREVNSPLHF. DNA for the CDR3: TGTGCCAGCAGCTTGGAAAGGGAGGTTAATTCACCCCTCCACTTT.

The chain has TRBV19 and TRBJ2-3; TRBD2 is a possible D gene (5 bases). The CDR3 totals 14 residues. The germline gives CDR1 LNHDA, CDR2 SQIVND (reference sequence). V gave up 3 bases and J gave up 0 bases, with 7 bases separating them. This chain's CDR3 is CASSMEESTDTQYF. CDR3 nucleotide sequence: TGTGCCAGTAGTATGGAGGAAAGCACAGATACGCAGTATTTT.

This chain connects TRBV7-9 to TRBJ2-1, with TRBD2 matching 7 bases. CDR1 is SEHNR, CDR2 FQNEAQ, per germline (reference sequence). The CDR3 runs 17 residues. With V trimmed by 6 bases and J by 7 bases, 18 bases remained unmatched. CDR3 DNA sequence: TGTGCCAGCAGTTCCGGAACCGTGGGCGGGAGTACAAATGAGCAGTTCTTC. Translation: CASSSGTVGGSTNEQFF.

The CDR3 loop reads CASSPGSPYEQYF. The CDR3 DNA reads as TGTGCCAGCAGCCCCGGGTCCCCCTACGAGCAGTACTTC. This sequence joins TRBV5-6 and TRBJ2-7; D gene uncertain. The CDR3 covers 13 residues. Germline V lookup: CDR1 SGHDT, CDR2 YYEEEE. Trimming stripped 4 bases from V and 2 bases from J, with 10 bases between.

The CDR3 loop reads CASSSISSGANVLTF. CDR3 DNA: TGCGCCAGCAGTTCGATTAGCTCTGGGGCCAACGTCCTGACTTTC. The chain employs TRBV5-1 and TRBJ2-6; no definite D call. V lost 5 bases, J lost 0 bases, and 9 bases lay in between. Germline V lookup: CDR1 SGHRS, CDR2 YFSETQ. The length of the CDR3 is 15 residues.

The gene calls are TRBV29-1 and TRBJ1-5; 10 nucleotides agree with TRBD1. This CDR3 spans 17 amino acids. Germline lookup yields CDR1 SQVTM and CDR2 ANQGSEA. The V gene end was trimmed by 8 bases and the J gene end by 3 bases; junction bases not matched to a gene: 16. This chain's CDR3 is CSSLRDRGPYTNQPQHF. The CDR3, as DNA: TGCAGCTCCCTCCGGGACAGGGGACCGTATACCAATCAGCCCCAGCATTTT.

The rearrangement joins TRBV7-2 to TRBJ2-3, with 7 bases identical to TRBD2. V lost 1 base, J lost 2 bases, and 3 bases stayed unmatched. CDR3 length equals 15 residues. Germline assignment: CDR1 SGHTA and CDR2 FQGNSA. In DNA, the CDR3 is TGTGCCAGCAGCTTAGGGGGACTACTCACAGATACGCAGTATTTT. The encoded protein is CASSLGGLLTDTQYF.

The chain employs TRBV7-2 and TRBJ2-3; 7 bases are shared with TRBD2. V lost 5 bases to trimming and J lost 8 bases; unmatched junction nucleotides: 16. From germline, CDR1 is SGHTA and CDR2 FQGNSA. The CDR3 has 16 amino acids. The CDR3 loop is CASSPPSSGSPGTQYF. The DNA of the CDR3 is TGTGCCAGCAGCCCTCCCAGTAGCGGGTCTCCTGGTACGCAGTATTTT.

The rearrangement joins TRBV28 to TRBJ1-2, with a possible D match to TRBD1 (5 bases). The CDR3 totals 13 residues. Germline loops: CDR1 MDHEN, CDR2 SYDVKM. Between the trimmed V and J ends, which lost 5 bases and 1 base, there was a span of 8 bases. CDR3 protein: CASSRQLNYGYTF. The CDR3 DNA follows: TGTGCCAGCAGTAGACAGCTTAACTATGGCTACACCTTC.

The J gene is TRBJ1-5, the V gene TRBV6-1, with TRBD1 matching 7 bases. V trimming: 5 bases; J trimming: 0 bases; junction bases outside the gene matches: 4. Looked up from germline, CDR1 is MNHNS and CDR2 is SASEGT. CDR3 size: 15 residues. The chain's CDR3 is CASSPRGFSNQPQHF. The CDR3 DNA reads TGTGCCAGCAGTCCCAGGGGGTTTAGCAATCAGCCCCAGCATTTT.

The sample holds a few counts of this clone. The chain joins TRBV18 to TRBJ2-7; D perhaps matches TRBD2 (6 bases). Germline CDR1 KGHSH, CDR2 LQKENI. The CDR3 runs 14 residues. V gave up 2 bases and J gave up 3 bases, with 11 bases separating them. The CDR3 protein is CASSPARGDYEQYF. The CDR3 nucleotides are TGTGCCAGCTCACCAGCCCGCGGGGACTACGAGCAGTACTTC.

V gene TRBV18 combines with J gene TRBJ1-2; weak D call: TRBD1 (6 bases). CDR1 KGHSH and CDR2 LQKENI come from the germline V gene. This CDR3 comprises 13 residues. Deletions cut 6 bases from V and 8 bases from J, with 16 bases between. This CDR3 is CASSPGALYGYTF. CDR3 nucleotides: TGTGCCAGCTCTCCAGGGGCCTTATACGGCTACACCTTC. The full variable domain, in which reference TRBV18 and TRBJ1-2 provide the parts outside the CDR3, is NAGVMQNPRHLVRRRGQEARLRCSPMKGHSHVYWYRQLPEEGLKFMVYLQKENIIDESGMPKERFSAEFPKEGPSILRIQQVVRGDSAAYFCASSPGALYGYTFGSGTRLTVV.

This clone is medium-sized in the sample. The chain joins TRBV4-3 to TRBJ1-2; tentatively, D is TRBD1 (6 bases). CDR1 and CDR2 (germline): LGHNA, YSLEER. This CDR3 comprises 14 residues. Deletions cut 0 bases from V and 2 bases from J, with 7 bases between. CDR3 region: CASSQDTGNYGYTF. In nucleotides, the CDR3 is TGCGCCAGCAGCCAAGATACAGGGAACTATGGCTACACCTTC.

The rearrangement links TRBV9 to TRBJ2-3, with 8 bases matching TRBD2. Germline loops: CDR1 SGDLS, CDR2 YYNGEE. V gave up 1 base and J gave up 4 bases; unmatched junction bases: 5. This CDR3 has 15 residues. The CDR3 reads CASSVRGLVADTQYF. Here the CDR3 DNA reads TGTGCCAGCAGCGTACGGGGACTAGTTGCAGATACGCAGTATTTT.

In its sample, this clone was seen a few times. The chain is built from TRBV18 and TRBJ2-7, with D possibly matching TRBD2 (6 bases). V lost 6 bases to trimming and J lost 2 bases, with 14 bases between them. Per the germline V gene, CDR1 is KGHSH and CDR2 is LQKENI. CDR3 size: 14 residues. CDR3 sequence: CASSTGGIPYEQYF. CDR3 nucleotide sequence: TGTGCCAGCTCGACCGGGGGAATTCCCTACGAGCAGTACTTC.

V is TRBV9 and J is TRBJ1-6; tentative D call: TRBD1 (6 bases). This CDR3 is built from 16 residues. Germline V gives CDR1 SGDLS, CDR2 YYNGEE. Trimming pared 4 bases from V and 7 bases from J, leaving 18 bases between. DNA for the CDR3: TGTGCCAGCAGCACCTCCCCACAGGGATCCAATTCACCCCTCCACTTT. As protein: CASSTSPQGSNSPLHF.

This clone was seen only a few times. The V and J genes are TRBV6-6 and TRBJ1-2, with a tentative D call TRBD1 (6 bases). V lost 6 bases to trimming and J lost 4 bases, with 15 bases between them. This CDR3 is built from 14 residues. Germline CDR1 is MNHNY and CDR2 is SVGAGI (reference sequence). The CDR3 protein is CASSNTGTLYGYTF. The CDR3 bases are TGTGCCAGCAGCAATACCGGGACACTCTATGGCTACACCTTC.

This clone has more than one count but fewer than ten. The genes are TRBV5-4 and TRBJ2-7; the D is unclear. This CDR3 has 11 residues. V was cut by 4 bases and J by 5 bases, with 7 bases left in between. The germline V gene encodes CDR1 SGHNT and CDR2 YYREEE (reference sequence). In DNA form, the CDR3 reads TGTGCCAGCAGCACAACCCACGAGCAGTACTTC. The encoded protein is CASSTTHEQYF.